This T cell receptor beta chain came from a study of human thymus T cells. General study results and limits: Thymic and blood repertoires appeared to carry a bias in their V and J gene usage.

About this clone: The antigen is not known.

The protocol was immunoSEQ multiplex PCR, while the TCRdb copy is restricted to in-frame clones and leaves out a portion. Of roughly 54,000 clones in the sample, 94% are singletons; the top ten hold 6%. The trim removed 8 bases at V and 6 bases at J, leaving 5 bases unmatched. Germline lookup yields CDR1 SGHNT and CDR2 YENEEA. The CDR3 runs to 12 residues. The chain joins TRBV11-3 to TRBJ2-7; 9 bases are a match to TRBD1. The TCR was taken from a boy younger than two with a congenital heart defect but otherwise immunologically healthy. Sequenced: blood. The chain's CDR3 is CASARQGGEQYF. The CDR3, as DNA: TGTGCCAGCGCGAGACAGGGGGGCGAGCAGTACTTC.